The rows below give T cell receptor beta chains drawn from one sample of a study of identifying expanded T cells in peripheral blood. Assay: immunoSEQ multiplex PCR; the TCRdb copy retains only in-frame clones and omits some. Of approximately 100,000 clones in the sample, 75% to 90% were seen once. Sequenced: blood. The receptors originated from a person aged 18 to 75 in good health. Both conserved end residues are part of each CDR3. A D gene is named only where the DNA matches it firmly. A clone size is listed for some rows: how often the clone was seen (once, few, many), or a class if it is expanded.

j_call,v_call,clone_size,d_call,cdr3_length,cdr3_aa,cdr3_nt
TRBJ1-2,TRBV9,few,TRBD1,15,CASSAGLGTAVGYTF,TGTGCCAGCAGCGCGGGGTTGGGGACAGCCGTCGGCTACACCTTC
TRBJ2-2,TRBV5-1,NA,NA,14,CASSLEGGAGELFF,TGCGCCAGCAGCTTGGAGGGTGGCGCCGGGGAGCTGTTTTTT
TRBJ1-2,TRBV6-5,NA,NA,11,CASSYGVGYTF,TGTGCCAGCAGTTATGGGGTTGGCTACACCTTC
TRBJ1-1,TRBV13,NA,NA,12,CASSLLNTEAFF,TGTGCCAGCAGCCTACTGAACACTGAAGCTTTCTTT
TRBJ1-5,TRBV5-6,NA,NA,16,CASSLGPSLSNQPQHF,TGTGCCAGCAGTCTGGGCCCGTCTTTGAGCAATCAGCCCCAGCATTTT
TRBJ2-4,TRBV19,NA,TRBD2,15,CASTLAGGPVGIQYF,TGTGCCAGTACACTAGCGGGGGGGCCTGTAGGCATTCAGTACTTC
TRBJ2-7,TRBV5-4,once,TRBD1,15,CASSSSLTGVDEQYF,TGTGCCAGCAGCTCATCCCTAACAGGGGTTGACGAGCAGTACTTC
TRBJ1-1,TRBV7-2,NA,NA,13,CASSLGGPTEAFF,TGTGCCAGCAGCTTAGGTGGGCCCACTGAAGCTTTCTTT
TRBJ1-2,TRBV19,NA,TRBD1,15,CASQGVGGGDYGYTF,TGTGCCAGTCAGGGGGTAGGTGGGGGCGACTATGGCTACACCTTC
TRBJ2-7,TRBV2,NA,NA,12,CASRGSASEQYF,TGTGCCAGCAGAGGGTCGGCGTCCGAGCAGTACTTC
TRBJ1-2,TRBV10-3,few,NA,13,CAISEREGYGYTF,TGTGCCATCAGTGAACGGGAGGGCTATGGCTACACCTTC
TRBJ1-1,TRBV5-4,NA,NA,16,CASSLDQFRSNTEAFF,TGTGCCAGCAGCTTGGATCAGTTCCGATCGAACACTGAAGCTTTCTTT
TRBJ1-2,TRBV29-1,NA,TRBD1,13,CSVEGQGGYGYTF,TGCAGCGTTGAGGGACAGGGAGGGTACGGCTACACCTTC
TRBJ2-7,TRBV6-5,NA,NA,12,CASSSLSYEQYF,TGTGCCAGCAGTTCACTCTCCTACGAGCAGTACTTC
TRBJ2-7,TRBV5-6,NA,NA,13,CASSLGSGYEQYF,TGTGCCAGCAGCTTGGGTAGCGGCTACGAGCAGTACTTC
TRBJ2-7,TRBV30,NA,NA,12,CAWSVPMGLGYF,TGTGCCTGGAGTGTACCAATGGGATTAGGGTACTTC
TRBJ2-7,TRBV10-3,NA,TRBD1,14,CAISETNEGAEQYF,TGTGCCATCAGTGAGACAAACGAGGGGGCCGAGCAGTACTTC
TRBJ1-1,TRBV2,NA,TRBD1,14,CASRALQGATEAFF,TGTGCCAGCAGAGCGCTACAGGGGGCCACTGAAGCTTTCTTT
TRBJ1-2,TRBV5-4,NA,TRBD1,15,CASSSKGQGGRGYTF,TGTGCCAGCAGTTCTAAGGGACAGGGGGGCCGTGGCTACACCTTC
TRBJ1-1,TRBV19,NA,NA,14,CASSLGAGTSEAFF,TGTGCCAGTAGTCTAGGAGCGGGAACGTCTGAAGCTTTCTTT
TRBJ1-1,TRBV6-1,few,NA,15,CASSAGRLMNTEAFF,TGTGCCAGCAGTGCGGGACGACTCATGAACACTGAAGCTTTCTTT
TRBJ1-5,TRBV30,NA,NA,13,CAWSRGDNQPQHF,TGTGCCTGGAGTAGGGGGGACAATCAGCCCCAGCATTTT
TRBJ2-3,TRBV6-5,NA,TRBD2,16,CASSYNKRGGFDTQYF,TGTGCCAGCAGCTACAACAAGCGGGGGGGGTTCGATACGCAGTATTTT